These 3 T cell receptor beta chains were all obtained from the same sample, sequenced in a study of Ad26.COV2.S vaccination and SARS-CoV-2 variants. The repertoire was sequenced with immunoSEQ multiplex PCR; TCRdb's copy has only in-frame clones and lacks some. In the table there are 300,000 to 350,000 clones, about 85% of which are singletons. Treatment noted: over 15 received Ad26.COV2.S at low or high dose, single or two shots; several received placebo; per-sample allocation not given. It was on day 63 after the first vaccine or placebo injection that samples were taken. Specimen: peripheral blood, collected in a trial of Ad26.COV2.S vaccine versus placebo. All receptors derive from a person aged 18 to 65 who received the Ad26.COV2.S COVID-19 vaccine or a placebo.

The V gene is TRBV19, the J gene TRBJ2-4; the D is unclear. This CDR3 contains 14 residues. The V gene lost 5 bases and the J gene lost 5 bases, with 13 bases spanning the gap. Germline CDR1 is LNHDA and CDR2 is SQIVND (reference sequence). CDR3 sequence: CASSARLPQNIQYF. CDR3 coding DNA: TGTGCCAGTAGTGCCCGGTTACCCCAAAACATTCAGTACTTC. Filled out from reference TRBV19 and TRBJ2-4, the complete variable domain reads DGGITQSPKYLFRKEGQNVTLSCEQNLNHDAMYWYRQDPGQGLRLIYYSQIVNDFQKGDIAEGYSVSREKKESFPLTVTSAQKNPTAFYLCASSARLPQNIQYFGAGTRLSVL.

The rearrangement joins TRBV5-4 to TRBJ1-2; a possible D gene is TRBD1 (6 bases). V was pared by 4 bases and J by 6 bases, with 16 bases between. This CDR3 comprises 14 residues. Looked up from germline, CDR1 is SGHNT and CDR2 is YYREEE (reference sequence). CDR3 in DNA: TGTGCCAGCAGCACCGCAACAGGGTACGATGGCTACACCTTC. It is translated as CASSTATGYDGYTF. The full variable domain, rest sourced from reference TRBV5-4 and TRBJ1-2, is ETGVTQSPTHLIKTRGQQVTLRCSSQSGHNTVSWYQQALGQGPQFIFQYYREEENGRGNFPPRFSGLQFPNYSSELNVNALELDDSALYLCASSTATGYDGYTFGSGTRLTVV.

This chain's CDR3 is CASSLDLQLNQPQHF. Written as DNA, the CDR3 is TGTGCCAGCAGCTTAGATCTCCAGCTCAATCAGCCCCAGCATTTT. The chain links TRBV7-8 to TRBJ1-5; D not certain. This CDR3 is built from 15 residues. Germline V gene data show CDR1 as SGHVS and CDR2 as FQNEAQ. Trimming removed 1 base from V and 3 bases from J, with 10 bases in between. The entire variable domain, with the rest obtained from reference TRBV7-8 and TRBJ1-5, is as follows: GAGVSQSPRYKVAKRGQDVALRCDPISGHVSLFWYQQALGQGPEFLTYFQNEAQLDKSGLPSDRFFAERPEGSVSTLKIQRTQQEDSAVYLCASSLDLQLNQPQHFGDGTRLSIL.